The 5 T cell receptor beta chains below come from one sample, sequenced in a study of cytomegalovirus exposure and HLA in healthy donors. PCR was performed using 60 Vbeta and 13 Jbeta primers. This table comes from immunoSEQ multiplex PCR, and its TCRdb copy is limited to in-frame clones, with some not included. Of tens of thousands of clones in the sample, approximately 83% were seen once. Sequencing used PBMCs. Receptors originate from a man aged 50 to 59 in good health and CMV-seronegative.

This clone showed up just a few times. This chain uses TRBV6-6 with TRBJ2-7, with TRBD1 matching 12 bases. This CDR3 region has 15 residues. Looked up from germline, CDR1 is MNHNY and CDR2 is SVGAGI (reference sequence). The V and J ends lost 5 bases and 1 base, in that order; junction bases with no gene match: 3. DNA for the CDR3: TGTGCCAGCAGTGGGACAGGGGGCTTTTCCTACGAGCAGTACTTC. Its protein product is CASSGTGGFSYEQYF.

The chain couples TRBV6-1 to TRBJ2-5, with D possibly being TRBD1 (7 bases). The end of the DNA is better explained by TRBJ2-7, so the J call may be wrong. The CDR3 spans 15 residues. Germline V gene data show CDR1 as MNHNS and CDR2 as SASEGT. For the CDR3, the DNA is TGTGCCAGCACCGCACCAGGGGGGCCCCTCTACGAGCAGTACTTC. It encodes CASTAPGGPLYEQYF.

This clone was recorded a few times. V gene TRBV6-5 combines with J gene TRBJ1-4; D may be TRBD1 (5 bases). Germline CDR1 is MNHEY and CDR2 is SVGAGI. The CDR3 consists of 15 residues. Trimming took off 0 bases at V and 8 bases at J, with 13 bases between the two ends. The CDR3 sequence: CASSYSGRGDEKLFF. The CDR3 DNA reads TGTGCCAGCAGTTACTCTGGGCGGGGGGACGAAAAACTGTTTTTT.

This chain connects TRBV5-4 to TRBJ1-2; D unresolved. Germline loops: CDR1 SGHNT, CDR2 YYREEE (reference sequence). The CDR3 is made up of 15 amino acids. V lost 1 base, J lost 6 bases, and 16 bases lay in between. The DNA of the CDR3 is TGTGCCAGCAGCTTGCCATTTGCGGGCTCTGATGGCTACACCTTC. Its translation is CASSLPFAGSDGYTF.

The CDR3 DNA reads TGTGCCATCTGGGGGGGGTTGTCTGGAAACACCATATATTTT. It translates to CAIWGGLSGNTIYF. The rearrangement links TRBV10-3 to TRBJ1-3, with D possibly being TRBD1 (5 bases). CDR3 length equals 14 residues. Trimming removed 8 bases at V and 1 base at J, with 12 bases between. From germline, CDR1 is ENHRY and CDR2 SYGVKD.